A selection of T cell receptor beta chains follows, all from one sample in a study of blood T cell repertoires in COVID-19. Assay used: immunoSEQ multiplex PCR; TCRdb lists only in-frame clones, some missing. The sample holds 120,000 or so clones; more than 70% are singletons and the top ten take less than 2%. Sequences were obtained from peripheral blood. The receptors were sampled from a human donor in a cohort sampled during active COVID-19. The CDR3 runs from the conserved cysteine through the conserved F or W. D genes are given only for firm matches. Size tells how often a clone was seen (once, few, many) or the class of an expanded clone, and some rows leave it out.

cdr3_nt cdr3_aa d_call j_call clone_size v_call
TGTGCCATCGGAAGTTGGACTAGCGGAATCAATGAGCAGTTCTTC CAIGSWTSGINEQFF TRBD2 TRBJ2-1 NA TRBV10-3
TGTGCCAGCAGTCCTAATGGCTACACCTTC CASSPNGYTF NA TRBJ1-2 NA TRBV7-9
TGTGCCAGCAGCTTAGGCCAGCGGGAGGAGACAGATACGCAGTATTTT CASSLGQREETDTQYF TRBD2 TRBJ2-3 NA TRBV7-9
TGTGCCAGCTCAGAGACCGGGACAGGGGTCTTCGAGCAGTACTTC CASSETGTGVFEQYF TRBD1 TRBJ2-7 once TRBV18
TGTGCCAGCATCGCAGGGAAAAACTACGAGCAGTACTTC CASIAGKNYEQYF NA TRBJ2-7 NA TRBV6-5
TGCGCCAGCAGCCCCAACCAACAGGGATTCTACACCTTC CASSPNQQGFYTF NA TRBJ1-2 NA TRBV5-1
TGTGCCACCAAAGGACTAGCGGACCGCGAGCAGTACTTC CATKGLADREQYF TRBD2 TRBJ2-7 NA TRBV27
TGTGCCAGCAGTAGCTCGGGGACAGGACACTACGAGCAGTACTTC CASSSSGTGHYEQYF TRBD1 TRBJ2-7 NA TRBV25-1
TGTGCCAGCAGTGAAAGTGGAGAATTCTATGGCTACACCTTC CASSESGEFYGYTF NA TRBJ1-2 NA TRBV25-1
TGTGCCAGTAGGGGCAGGAAGTTGTCCTACAATGAGCAGTTCTTC CASRGRKLSYNEQFF NA TRBJ2-1 NA TRBV19
TGTGCCAGCAGCAACATAGCGGGGTGGGGAACAGATACGCAGTATTTT CASSNIAGWGTDTQYF TRBD2 TRBJ2-3 once TRBV11-2
TGTGCCATCAGGGAACAGGGCCGAGAGACCCAGTACTTC CAIREQGRETQYF NA TRBJ2-5 NA TRBV10-3
TGTGCCAGCAGCTTAGAGGGACAGGACGATCAGCCCCAGCATTTT CASSLEGQDDQPQHF TRBD1 TRBJ1-5 NA TRBV7-6
TGCGCCAGCAGCGGCATACCTGACAGGGTGTCCGGGGAGCTGTTTTTT CASSGIPDRVSGELFF TRBD1 TRBJ2-2 NA TRBV5-1
TGCGCCAGCAGCTTGAGGACAGCCGGAGGTGGCTACACCTTC CASSLRTAGGGYTF NA TRBJ1-2 NA TRBV5-1
TGTGCCACCAAGACAGGGCCCTCGGGAGAGCAGTACTTC CATKTGPSGEQYF TRBD1 TRBJ2-7 NA TRBV28
TGTGCCAGCAGTCTCGCGGGGGAGACCCAGTACTTC CASSLAGETQYF NA TRBJ2-5 NA TRBV28
TGTGCCAGCAAAAACCGGGACTGGGACTACGAGCAGTACTTC CASKNRDWDYEQYF NA TRBJ2-7 NA TRBV27
TGTGCCATCACAAAGGGACAGCTCCTCTATGGCTACACCTTC CAITKGQLLYGYTF TRBD1 TRBJ1-2 NA TRBV6-5
TGTGCCAGTAGGGGCTTCAATCAGCCCCAGCATTTT CASRGFNQPQHF NA TRBJ1-5 NA TRBV19
TGTGCTAGTGCCCCGGACAGTGACTATGGCTACACCTTC CASAPDSDYGYTF NA TRBJ1-2 NA TRBV12-5
TGTGCCAGCAGCCCGACAGGGTGGGAAGATTCACCCCTCCACTTT CASSPTGWEDSPLHF TRBD1 TRBJ1-6 NA TRBV11-1
TGTGCCAGCAGAACAGGGATAATTAACACTGAAGCTTTCTTT CASRTGIINTEAFF NA TRBJ1-1 NA TRBV6-5
TGTGCCAGTAGGATAGCGGGAGGCACCGGGGAGCTGTTTTTT CASRIAGGTGELFF TRBD2 TRBJ2-2 NA TRBV19
TGTGCCTGGAGTGCAGGAAAGAGATATTTGAACACTGAAGCTTTCTTT CAWSAGKRYLNTEAFF NA TRBJ1-1 NA TRBV30
TGTGCCAGCAGCCCCCGTCCGGGGGAGGAGCAGTACTTC CASSPRPGEEQYF NA TRBJ2-7 NA TRBV3-1/TRBV3-2
TGTGCCACCAGTGACACAGGGTCCGAGGTTGATCCCGGGGAGCTGTTTTTT CATSDTGSEVDPGELFF NA TRBJ2-2 NA TRBV24-1
TGTGCCACCCGCCGCAGCTCCTACAATGAGCAGTTCTTC CATRRSSYNEQFF NA TRBJ2-1 NA TRBV27
TGCGCCAGCAGCCAAAATACAGGGTCCTCTGGAAACACCATATATTTT CASSQNTGSSGNTIYF NA TRBJ1-3 NA TRBV4-1
TGTGCCAGCAGCGAGAGAAATAGCAATCAGCCCCAGCATTTT CASSERNSNQPQHF NA TRBJ1-5 NA TRBV5-6
TGTGCCATCAGAAGAGCCGGCTCTAGCGGATCCTACAATGAGCAGTTCTTC CAIRRAGSSGSYNEQFF TRBD2 TRBJ2-1 once TRBV10-3
TGCGCCAGCAGCTTGGGACAGGGAAGGTACGACGAGCAGTACTTC CASSLGQGRYDEQYF TRBD1 TRBJ2-7 NA TRBV5-1
TGTGCCAGCAGCCAAGATCTTTCGGGAGGAACAGGGCGATACCAAGAGACCCAGTACTTC CASSQDLSGGTGRYQETQYF NA TRBJ2-5 NA TRBV3-1/TRBV3-2
TGCGCCAGCAGCCCTCGGGACAGGGGGGAGTCTGAAGCTTTCTTT CASSPRDRGESEAFF TRBD1 TRBJ1-1 NA TRBV4-1
TGCGCCAGCAGCCGGGACAGGGCGGGCAATGAGCAGTTCTTC CASSRDRAGNEQFF TRBD1 TRBJ2-1 NA TRBV5-1
TGCGCCAGCAGCTTGGTTCCAGCGTCCTACGAGCAGTACTTC CASSLVPASYEQYF NA TRBJ2-7 NA TRBV5-1
TGTGCCAGCAGTTTTCTCCGTAGTGAGCAGTTCTTC CASSFLRSEQFF NA TRBJ2-1 NA TRBV28
TGCGCCAGCAGCCCGTTGGGGCTCTTGAGCTCCTACGAGCAGTACTTC CASSPLGLLSSYEQYF NA TRBJ2-7 NA TRBV4-1
TGTGCCAGCAGTTTAAGCGGGCCTAGCTCCTACAATGAGCAGTTCTTC CASSLSGPSSYNEQFF NA TRBJ2-1 NA TRBV27
TGTGCCATCAATCAGGGGGCCGACAATGAGCAGTTCTTC CAINQGADNEQFF TRBD1 TRBJ2-1 NA TRBV10-3
TGCGCCAGCAGCTTCTCCGGGACAGGGGCTGACAATGAGCAGTTCTTC CASSFSGTGADNEQFF TRBD1 TRBJ2-1 once TRBV5-1
TGCGCCAGCAGCCCCGGGACAGGGAAAGCTTTCTTT CASSPGTGKAFF TRBD1 TRBJ1-1 NA TRBV5-1
TGTGCCAGCAGTGAACAGACAGGGCATTCACCCCTCCACTTT CASSEQTGHSPLHF TRBD1 TRBJ1-6 few TRBV6-1
TGTGCCAGCAGTTTAGGTAGACAGGGTGTAATCCTCTTT CASSLGRQGVILF TRBD1 TRBJ1-1 NA TRBV12-3/TRBV12-4
TGTGCCAGCAGCGCGGGGCTTAGCGGGAGAGCAGAGACCCAGTACTTC CASSAGLSGRAETQYF TRBD2 TRBJ2-5 NA TRBV5-6
TGCAGCGTTGAAGCCCGGGACAGGGGCTACGAGCAGTACTTC CSVEARDRGYEQYF TRBD1 TRBJ2-7 NA TRBV29-1
TGTGCCAGCAAGATCGGCGGGGGACAGCCCCAGCATTTT CASKIGGGQPQHF NA TRBJ1-5 NA TRBV2
TGTGCCAGCAGCCAAGAGCGGGCGCGAGAGACCCAGTACTTC CASSQERARETQYF NA TRBJ2-5 NA TRBV3-1/TRBV3-2
TGTGCCAGTAGTAGCAGGGGCCGAGGGAACACCGGGGAGCTGTTTTTT CASSSRGRGNTGELFF NA TRBJ2-2 NA TRBV19
TGTGCCAGCTCCCCGATAAGAGGGAATTTCGGCTACACCTTC CASSPIRGNFGYTF NA TRBJ1-2 NA TRBV18
TGTGCCAGCTCACCGCATCGAGGGGGGGCAAGTGAGCAGTTCTTC CASSPHRGGASEQFF NA TRBJ2-1 NA TRBV18
TGCAGCGCAGAGGGAGGCCCTGGAAACACCATATATTTT CSAEGGPGNTIYF NA TRBJ1-3 NA TRBV29-1
TGCGCCAGCAGCTTGGAAGGACAGCGATATGGCTACACCTTC CASSLEGQRYGYTF NA TRBJ1-2 few TRBV5-1
TGTGCCAGCAGCACAGGGCCAACTAATGAAAAACTGTTTTTT CASSTGPTNEKLFF NA TRBJ1-4 NA TRBV6-5
TGCGCCAGCAGCTCAGGGGGCGGCACAGATACGCAGTATTTT CASSSGGGTDTQYF TRBD1 TRBJ2-3 NA TRBV5-1
TGTGCCAGCAGCCAAGAGTGGACAGTTGGGACAGATACGCAGTATTTT CASSQEWTVGTDTQYF NA TRBJ2-3 NA TRBV3-1/TRBV3-2
TGCGCCAGCAGCCAAACTATCGGAGTTTACCGTCCTGAAGCTTTCTTT CASSQTIGVYRPEAFF NA TRBJ1-1 NA TRBV5-1
TGCAGCGTGGAACAGGGACTCCAAGAGACCCAGTACTTC CSVEQGLQETQYF NA TRBJ2-5 once TRBV29-1